These T cell receptor beta chains were read from a single sample in a study of siplizumab effects on memory and regulatory T cells. Sequenced by immunoSEQ multiplex PCR; TCRdb stores in-frame clones only, minus some. The sample yields some 100,000 clones, around 90% seen once. The sequenced material came from non-Treg CD4+ T cells sorted from blood. The origin of the receptors is a human donor in good health. The CDR3 runs from the conserved cysteine through the conserved F or W. A D gene is named only where the DNA matches it firmly. Not all rows give a size; the values are once, few, many and, for expanded clones, a class.

cdr3_nt: TGTGCCAGCACCTCGGCAGGGTGGGCTGAAGCTTTCTTT
cdr3_aa: CASTSAGWAEAFF
j_call: TRBJ1-1
cdr3_length: 13
clone_size: -
v_call: TRBV5-6
d_call: -

cdr3_nt: TGTGCCAGCAGTACACCAGGGGGCGCGTTTGGCTACACCTTC
cdr3_aa: CASSTPGGAFGYTF
j_call: TRBJ1-2
cdr3_length: 14
clone_size: -
v_call: TRBV25-1
d_call: TRBD1

cdr3_nt: TGTGCCAGCAAGGCAATCCAGAACGGCGAGCAGTACTTC
cdr3_aa: CASKAIQNGEQYF
j_call: TRBJ2-7
cdr3_length: 13
clone_size: once
v_call: TRBV2
d_call: -

cdr3_nt: TGTGCCAGTAGGCAGGGAGGGGCGACCGGGGAGCTGTTTTTT
cdr3_aa: CASRQGGATGELFF
j_call: TRBJ2-2
cdr3_length: 14
clone_size: -
v_call: TRBV19
d_call: TRBD2

cdr3_nt: TGTGCCAGCAGCTCCTCAGGGGGCGCGGGATTGTTTTTT
cdr3_aa: CASSSSGGAGLFF
j_call: TRBJ1-4
cdr3_length: 13
clone_size: -
v_call: TRBV7-6
d_call: TRBD1

cdr3_nt: TGCGCCACCGACAGGTTCAATCAGCCCCAGCATTTT
cdr3_aa: CATDRFNQPQHF
j_call: TRBJ1-5
cdr3_length: 12
clone_size: -
v_call: TRBV5-1
d_call: -

cdr3_nt: TGTGCCAGCACCTCAAGGGAGACCCAGTACTTC
cdr3_aa: CASTSRETQYF
j_call: TRBJ2-5
cdr3_length: 11
clone_size: -
v_call: TRBV2
d_call: -

cdr3_nt: TGTGCCAGCAGCCCGGAGCACGAGCAGTACTTC
cdr3_aa: CASSPEHEQYF
j_call: TRBJ2-7
cdr3_length: 11
clone_size: -
v_call: TRBV5-8
d_call: -

cdr3_nt: TGTGCCAGCTCACATGGGACAGGGGAAGCTAACTATGGCTACACCTTC
cdr3_aa: CASSHGTGEANYGYTF
j_call: TRBJ1-2
cdr3_length: 16
clone_size: -
v_call: TRBV18
d_call: TRBD1

cdr3_nt: TGTGCCAGCAGTTACGAGGACAACCATCAGCCCCAGCATTTT
cdr3_aa: CASSYEDNHQPQHF
j_call: TRBJ1-5
cdr3_length: 14
clone_size: -
v_call: TRBV6-5
d_call: -

cdr3_nt: TGCAGCGTTACCGGGACGGCCAGGGGAGGCTACACCTTC
cdr3_aa: CSVTGTARGGYTF
j_call: TRBJ1-2
cdr3_length: 13
clone_size: once
v_call: TRBV29-1
d_call: -

cdr3_nt: TGTGCCAGTAGTACCAGGGGGCCCATGAACACTGAAGCTTTCTTT
cdr3_aa: CASSTRGPMNTEAFF
j_call: TRBJ1-1
cdr3_length: 15
clone_size: -
v_call: TRBV19
d_call: TRBD1

cdr3_nt: TGTGCCAGCAGTTTGAGTGTCCGCGAGCAGTACTTC
cdr3_aa: CASSLSVREQYF
j_call: TRBJ2-7
cdr3_length: 12
clone_size: once
v_call: TRBV28
d_call: -

cdr3_nt: TGTGCCAGCAGTGATGGACAGGGTGGTCAGCCCCAGCATTTT
cdr3_aa: CASSDGQGGQPQHF
j_call: TRBJ1-5
cdr3_length: 14
clone_size: -
v_call: TRBV6-1
d_call: TRBD1

cdr3_nt: TGTGCCAGCAGTGAAACGAGGACTTCGGCCCAGTACTTC
cdr3_aa: CASSETRTSAQYF
j_call: TRBJ2-5
cdr3_length: 13
clone_size: -
v_call: TRBV6-1
d_call: -

cdr3_nt: TGTGCCAGTAGTATGCCCGTTACTGGGGCCAACGTCCTGACTTTC
cdr3_aa: CASSMPVTGANVLTF
j_call: TRBJ2-6
cdr3_length: 15
clone_size: few
v_call: TRBV19
d_call: -

cdr3_nt: TGTGCCAGCAGCTTATTTGCTCATGGCTACACCTTC
cdr3_aa: CASSLFAHGYTF
j_call: TRBJ1-2
cdr3_length: 12
clone_size: -
v_call: TRBV7-9
d_call: -

cdr3_nt: TGTGCCTGGACCCCCCCGGGGAATCAGCCCCAGCATTTT
cdr3_aa: CAWTPPGNQPQHF
j_call: TRBJ1-5
cdr3_length: 13
clone_size: -
v_call: TRBV30
d_call: -

cdr3_nt: TGTGCCAGCAGTATCGCTAGTGTCTGGGAGACCCAGTACTTC
cdr3_aa: CASSIASVWETQYF
j_call: TRBJ2-5
cdr3_length: 14
clone_size: -
v_call: TRBV2
d_call: -

cdr3_nt: TGTGCCAGCAGCGTAGTTGAGCGAAGCGAGCAGTACTTC
cdr3_aa: CASSVVERSEQYF
j_call: TRBJ2-7
cdr3_length: 13
clone_size: -
v_call: TRBV9
d_call: -

cdr3_nt: TGTGCCAGTAGTTGGACAGGGGCCCATTTTTCGGGTCAGCCCCAGCATTTT
cdr3_aa: CASSWTGAHFSGQPQHF
j_call: TRBJ1-5
cdr3_length: 17
clone_size: -
v_call: TRBV19
d_call: TRBD1

cdr3_nt: TGTGCCAGCAGCTTAGTTAGTGGCAGGGGTAACACCGGGGAGCTGTTTTTT
cdr3_aa: CASSLVSGRGNTGELFF
j_call: TRBJ2-2
cdr3_length: 17
clone_size: -
v_call: TRBV7-8
d_call: -

cdr3_nt: TGCAGCGTTCCCCCTTCAGGGGGAACTGAAGCTTTCTTT
cdr3_aa: CSVPPSGGTEAFF
j_call: TRBJ1-1
cdr3_length: 13
clone_size: -
v_call: TRBV29-1
d_call: TRBD1

cdr3_nt: TGTGCCAGCGAGGGGGGCGAGGGCGGGGAGCTGTTTTTT
cdr3_aa: CASEGGEGGELFF
j_call: TRBJ2-2
cdr3_length: 13
clone_size: -
v_call: TRBV28
d_call: -

cdr3_nt: TGTGCCAGCAGTTTGAGCGGGAGGGCCGCCAATGAGCAGTTCTTC
cdr3_aa: CASSLSGRAANEQFF
j_call: TRBJ2-1
cdr3_length: 15
clone_size: -
v_call: TRBV6-6
d_call: TRBD2

cdr3_nt: TGTGCCAGCAGTTACACAGGGGTGAACACTGAAGCTTTCTTT
cdr3_aa: CASSYTGVNTEAFF
j_call: TRBJ1-1
cdr3_length: 14
clone_size: -
v_call: TRBV6-5
d_call: TRBD1

cdr3_nt: TGTGCCAGCAGCTTATTCGCTAGCGGGAGTTACGAGCAGTACTTC
cdr3_aa: CASSLFASGSYEQYF
j_call: TRBJ2-7
cdr3_length: 15
clone_size: -
v_call: TRBV7-3
d_call: TRBD2

cdr3_nt: TGTGCCAGCCCCAAGCCCAGCACAGATACGCAGTATTTT
cdr3_aa: CASPKPSTDTQYF
j_call: TRBJ2-3
cdr3_length: 13
clone_size: -
v_call: TRBV7-2
d_call: -

cdr3_nt: TGTGCCTGGAGTGTCCAGGCTAGCGGGAGTTCGGAGACCCAGTACTTC
cdr3_aa: CAWSVQASGSSETQYF
j_call: TRBJ2-5
cdr3_length: 16
clone_size: -
v_call: TRBV30
d_call: TRBD2

cdr3_nt: TGTGCCAGCAGCCCGACTAGCGGGAGTCTGACAGATACGCAGTATTTT
cdr3_aa: CASSPTSGSLTDTQYF
j_call: TRBJ2-3
cdr3_length: 16
clone_size: -
v_call: TRBV7-9
d_call: TRBD2

cdr3_nt: TGTGCCAGCAGTCGAGCGGGAGGGGGTGGCTACACCTTC
cdr3_aa: CASSRAGGGGYTF
j_call: TRBJ1-2
cdr3_length: 13
clone_size: -
v_call: TRBV27
d_call: -

cdr3_nt: TGTGCCAGTATCCCACGGGGGTCGAGCAATCAGCCCCAGCATTTT
cdr3_aa: CASIPRGSSNQPQHF
j_call: TRBJ1-5
cdr3_length: 15
clone_size: -
v_call: TRBV19
d_call: -

cdr3_nt: TGTGCCACCAGCAGAGATTTGGGGGGAACCTACAATGAGCAGTTCTTC
cdr3_aa: CATSRDLGGTYNEQFF
j_call: TRBJ2-1
cdr3_length: 16
clone_size: -
v_call: TRBV15
d_call: -

cdr3_nt: TGTGCCGCGCGGGATTGGGAGTCCTACAATGAGCAGTTCTTC
cdr3_aa: CAARDWESYNEQFF
j_call: TRBJ2-1
cdr3_length: 14
clone_size: -
v_call: TRBV7-9
d_call: -

cdr3_nt: TGCGCCAGCAGCCAAGGTGGGGAGCTGTTTTTT
cdr3_aa: CASSQGGELFF
j_call: TRBJ2-2
cdr3_length: 11
clone_size: -
v_call: TRBV4-1
d_call: -

cdr3_nt: TGCGCCAGCCGCGTGACAGATACGCAGTATTTT
cdr3_aa: CASRVTDTQYF
j_call: TRBJ2-3
cdr3_length: 11
clone_size: -
v_call: TRBV5-1
d_call: -

cdr3_nt: TGTGCCAGCAGCTTAGACGGCAGTAGAGCCTACGAGCAGTACTTC
cdr3_aa: CASSLDGSRAYEQYF
j_call: TRBJ2-7
cdr3_length: 15
clone_size: once
v_call: TRBV7-9
d_call: -

cdr3_nt: TGTGCCAGCAGCTTAGTGACAGTTACCTACGAGCAGTACTTC
cdr3_aa: CASSLVTVTYEQYF
j_call: TRBJ2-7
cdr3_length: 14
clone_size: -
v_call: TRBV7-2
d_call: -

cdr3_nt: TGTGCCAGCAGCCTGGGGCGCGGCGAAACTAATGAAAAACTGTTTTTT
cdr3_aa: CASSLGRGETNEKLFF
j_call: TRBJ1-4
cdr3_length: 16
clone_size: -
v_call: TRBV5-4
d_call: -

cdr3_nt: TGTGCCAGCAGCTTAGTTGTTGCAGATACGCAGTATTTT
cdr3_aa: CASSLVVADTQYF
j_call: TRBJ2-3
cdr3_length: 13
clone_size: -
v_call: TRBV7-2
d_call: -

cdr3_nt: TGTGCCAGCTCACCCCGGGACAGGGGTATCACCGGGGAGCTGTTTTTT
cdr3_aa: CASSPRDRGITGELFF
j_call: TRBJ2-2
cdr3_length: 16
clone_size: once
v_call: TRBV18
d_call: TRBD1

cdr3_nt: TGTGCCAGCAGCTTGGGGGGAGCTGGGGCCAACGTCCTGACTTTC
cdr3_aa: CASSLGGAGANVLTF
j_call: TRBJ2-6
cdr3_length: 15
clone_size: -
v_call: TRBV5-4
d_call: -

cdr3_nt: TGCGCCAGCAGCGTCGCCGGGACAGGGTTAGAAGGCTACACCTTC
cdr3_aa: CASSVAGTGLEGYTF
j_call: TRBJ1-2
cdr3_length: 15
clone_size: -
v_call: TRBV5-1
d_call: TRBD1

cdr3_nt: TGTGCCAGTAGTAACGGACTTGGGGCACTCGAGCAGTACTTC
cdr3_aa: CASSNGLGALEQYF
j_call: TRBJ2-7
cdr3_length: 14
clone_size: once
v_call: TRBV19
d_call: -

cdr3_nt: TGTGCCAGCAGCAGGGACAGGGAACAGCCCCAGCATTTT
cdr3_aa: CASSRDREQPQHF
j_call: TRBJ1-5
cdr3_length: 13
clone_size: -
v_call: TRBV6-5
d_call: TRBD1

cdr3_nt: TGTGCCAGCAGCTTGGTAGGGACGGATGAAAAACTGTTTTTT
cdr3_aa: CASSLVGTDEKLFF
j_call: TRBJ1-4
cdr3_length: 14
clone_size: once
v_call: TRBV7-9
d_call: -